This passage covers 19 T cell receptor beta chains from one sample sequenced in a study of T cell repertoires in cytomegalovirus infection. These receptors have no known antigen. TCRdb re-called the reads through MiXCR, storing one row per CDR3 protein. The sample contains 84,000 or so distinct CDR3 sequences, roughly half of which appear only once. The sample was CD8+ T cells from cultured PBMCs, taken from culture after CMV antigen stimulation. The receptors stem from a human donor in good health (CMV status not recorded). Some clones in this sample may be carry-over from other donors' samples.

This clonotype was seen at least ten times. The chain uses TRBV7-2 and TRBJ2-7; D is possibly TRBD2 (6 bases). Trimming shortened V by 3 bases and J by 6 bases, and 9 bases separated the two germline ends. In germline, CDR1 is SGHTA, CDR2 FQGNSA. The CDR3 spans 12 residues. CDR3 region: CASSFTGGEQYF. CDR3 nucleotide sequence: TGTGCCAGCAGCTTCACCGGGGGCGAGCAGTACTTC.

The V gene is TRBV18, the J gene TRBJ2-7; 8 bases match TRBD2. The germline V gene encodes CDR1 KGHSH and CDR2 LQKENI. V shed 3 bases and J 5 bases; nucleotides not matched to a gene: 3. The CDR3 spans 13 residues. The CDR3 region is CASSPETSDEQYF. The CDR3 DNA is TGTGCCAGCTCACCGGAGACTAGCGACGAGCAGTACTTC.

This chain connects TRBV29-1 to TRBJ2-7; TRBD1 or TRBD2 may be the D gene (6 bases each). The ends were cut back, 1 base at V and 3 bases at J, with 22 bases in the middle. In germline, CDR1 is SQVTM, CDR2 ANQGSEA. The CDR3 sequence is 17 residues long. The DNA for the CDR3 is TGCAGCGTTGAAGTTCGGGGGCTCGGCCTTAACCTCTACGAGCAGTACTTC. This encodes CSVEVRGLGLNLYEQYF.

This clonotype appeared a few times. The chain combines TRBV7-6 with TRBJ1-4; D not resolved. The germline V gene has CDR1 SGHVS and CDR2 FNYEAQ. V gave up 0 bases and J gave up 3 bases, with 11 bases separating them. The CDR3 consists of 16 residues. The CDR3 DNA is TGTGCCAGCAGCTTAGCGTTCGAGGGAGCTAATGAAAAACTGTTTTTT. Amino acid sequence: CASSLAFEGANEKLFF.

V and J are TRBV4-1 and TRBJ2-1; 9 bases map to TRBD1. This CDR3 comprises 15 residues. With 3 bases clipped from V and 7 bases from J, the junction kept 7 bases outside the gene matches. Germline V gene sequence: CDR1 MGHRA, CDR2 YSYEKL. The CDR3: CASSQNRGRGNEQFF. The CDR3 DNA sequence: TGCGCCAGCAGCCAGAACAGGGGGCGCGGGAATGAGCAGTTCTTC.

This rearrangement joins TRBV7-9 to TRBJ1-2; 8 nucleotides line up with TRBD1. Germline CDR1 SEHNR, CDR2 FQNEAQ (reference sequence). V lost 4 bases, J lost 4 bases, and 11 bases stayed unmatched. The CDR3 loop spans 16 amino acids. The CDR3 region has the DNA TGTGCCAGCAGCTCCACGGGGACAGGAGGGGGCTATGGCTACACCTTC. It specifies CASSSTGTGGGYGYTF.

This clonotype was observed a few times. The chain recombines TRBV18 with TRBJ2-1; 8 bases fit TRBD1. This CDR3 comprises 16 residues. Per the germline V gene, CDR1 is KGHSH and CDR2 is LQKENI. Trimming removed 4 bases from V and 6 bases from J; junction bases left unmatched: 11. CDR3 amino acids: CASSLTRTGRRNEQFF. The CDR3 DNA reads as TGTGCCAGCTCACTGACCCGGACAGGGAGGCGCAATGAGCAGTTCTTC.

Here the CDR3 DNA reads TGTGCCAGCAGTTTGACAGGGGGCGGTTATGAAAAACTGTTTTTT. Translated, it gives CASSLTGGGYEKLFF. V is TRBV12-3 or TRBV12-4 and J is TRBJ1-4, with 10 bases aligning to TRBD1. Trimming cost V 3 bases and J 6 bases; bases outside gene matches: 4. The CDR3 covers 15 residues.

This clonotype showed up just a few times. V is TRBV11-2 and J is TRBJ2-7; 8 bases are shared with TRBD2. CDR1 SGHAT and CDR2 FQNNGV come from the germline V gene. The ends lost 3 bases at V and 3 bases at J; junction bases unmatched: 10. CDR3 size: 16 residues. The CDR3 nucleotides are TGTGCCAGCAGCTTCACGGCCAGCGGGGGCTTCTACGAGCAGTACTTC. Its protein product is CASSFTASGGFYEQYF.

This clonotype was found once. V is TRBV5-6 and J is TRBJ1-1; 7 nucleotides line up with TRBD1. CDR1 and CDR2 from the germline V gene are SGHDT and YYEEEE. V lost 0 bases to trimming and J lost 9 bases; unmatched junction nucleotides: 8. The CDR3 is 14 amino acids. As DNA, the CDR3 is TGTGCCAGCAGCTTGGAAGTGACAGGGATTCAAGCTTTCTTT. Translation: CASSLEVTGIQAFF.

The chain employs TRBV7-9 and TRBJ2-7, with 8 nucleotides matching TRBD1. Per the germline V gene, CDR1 is SEHNR and CDR2 is FQNEAQ (reference sequence). The V segment lost 5 bases and the J segment 3 bases; nucleotides outside the gene matches: 9. This CDR3 has 15 residues. The CDR3 reads CASSRGTGPIYEQYF. CDR3 nucleotide sequence: TGTGCCAGCAGCCGTGGGACAGGACCGATCTACGAGCAGTACTTC.

Only a few counts were recorded for this clonotype. This chain uses TRBV7-6 with TRBJ2-7; tentatively, D is TRBD1 or TRBD2 (6 bases each). The CDR3 is 13 amino acids. Germline V CDR1 and CDR2: SGHVS, FNYEAQ. Trimming shortened V by 7 bases and J by 6 bases, and 16 bases separated the two germline ends. CDR3 amino acids: CASTREGGSEQYF. In nucleotides, the CDR3 is TGTGCCAGCACTCGCGAGGGGGGCAGCGAGCAGTACTTC.

This clonotype was seen a handful of times. This chain uses TRBV4-1 with TRBJ2-2, with D perhaps matching TRBD2 (5 bases). V lost 5 bases and J 4 bases, leaving 20 bases between the germline ends. The germline V gene has CDR1 MGHRA and CDR2 YSYEKL. CDR3 length: 17 amino acids. CDR3 residues: CASSAPDLAGGTGELFF. CDR3 bases: TGCGCCAGCAGCGCACCGGACCTCGCCGGAGGCACCGGGGAGCTGTTTTTT.

The chain has TRBV29-1 and TRBJ2-6; no clear D. Germline values: CDR1 SQVTM, CDR2 ANQGSEA. V gave up 2 bases and J gave up 0 bases, with 11 bases separating them. This CDR3 is built from 16 residues. CDR3 sequence: CSVESPEVSGANVLTF. CDR3 nucleotide sequence: TGCAGCGTTGAAAGTCCCGAAGTCTCTGGGGCCAACGTCCTGACTTTC. Together with reference TRBV29-1 and TRBJ2-6, the CDR3 gives the full variable domain: SAVISQKPSRDICQRGTSLTIQCQVDSQVTMMFWYRQQPGQSLTLIATANQGSEATYESGFVIDKFPISRPNLTFSTLTVSNMSPEDSSIYLCSVESPEVSGANVLTFGAGSRLTVL.

V is TRBV2 and J is TRBJ1-2; TRBD1 matches 7 bases. The germline CDR1 and CDR2 sequences are SNHLY and FYNNEI. V trimming: 11 bases; J trimming: 4 bases; junction bases outside the gene matches: 7. CDR3 length equals 12 residues. Written as DNA, the CDR3 is TGTGCCGGGGGACAGACCACCTATGGCTACACCTTC. Amino acid sequence: CAGGQTTYGYTF.

This clonotype was recorded a few times. The chain has TRBV12-3 or TRBV12-4 and TRBJ2-7, with a weak D call TRBD2 (5 bases). The CDR3 has 15 amino acids. Deletions cut 6 bases from V and 2 bases from J, with 17 bases between. The CDR3 region is CASSPFAEATYEQYF. DNA of the CDR3: TGTGCCAGCAGCCCCTTTGCGGAGGCGACCTACGAGCAGTACTTC.

The chain couples TRBV11-2 to TRBJ1-1; 11 bases map to TRBD1. Germline V lookup: CDR1 SGHAT, CDR2 FQNNGV. The V segment lost 5 bases and the J segment 3 bases; nucleotides outside the gene matches: 11. CDR3 length: 17 amino acids. The DNA for the CDR3 is TGTGCCAGCAGCGCCTCCCCGGGACAGGGGGAGGACACTGAAGCTTTCTTT. The encoded protein is CASSASPGQGEDTEAFF.

This clonotype was counted a few times. The rearrangement links TRBV12-5 to TRBJ1-1, with no clear D. The CDR3 consists of 13 residues. The germline gives CDR1 LGHNT, CDR2 FRNRAP. V lost 7 bases to trimming and J lost 2 bases, with 11 bases between them. The CDR3 sequence is CASAFGLNTEAFF. CDR3 bases: TGTGCTAGTGCCTTTGGATTAAACACTGAAGCTTTCTTT.

This clonotype was detected only a few times. The rearrangement joins TRBV28 to TRBJ2-1; D ambiguous. Per the germline V gene, CDR1 is MDHEN and CDR2 is SYDVKM. V was cut by 5 bases and J by 9 bases, with 8 bases left in between. There are 11 residues in the CDR3. The CDR3 sequence: CASSTSLEQFF. The CDR3 DNA reads as TGTGCCAGCAGTACCAGCCTTGAGCAGTTCTTC. The full variable domain, with the rest looked up from reference TRBV28 and TRBJ2-1, is DVKVTQSSRYLVKRTGEKVFLECVQDMDHENMFWYRQDPGLGLRLIYFSYDVKMKEKGDIPEGYSVSREKKERFSLILESASTNQTSMYLCASSTSLEQFFGPGTRLTVL.